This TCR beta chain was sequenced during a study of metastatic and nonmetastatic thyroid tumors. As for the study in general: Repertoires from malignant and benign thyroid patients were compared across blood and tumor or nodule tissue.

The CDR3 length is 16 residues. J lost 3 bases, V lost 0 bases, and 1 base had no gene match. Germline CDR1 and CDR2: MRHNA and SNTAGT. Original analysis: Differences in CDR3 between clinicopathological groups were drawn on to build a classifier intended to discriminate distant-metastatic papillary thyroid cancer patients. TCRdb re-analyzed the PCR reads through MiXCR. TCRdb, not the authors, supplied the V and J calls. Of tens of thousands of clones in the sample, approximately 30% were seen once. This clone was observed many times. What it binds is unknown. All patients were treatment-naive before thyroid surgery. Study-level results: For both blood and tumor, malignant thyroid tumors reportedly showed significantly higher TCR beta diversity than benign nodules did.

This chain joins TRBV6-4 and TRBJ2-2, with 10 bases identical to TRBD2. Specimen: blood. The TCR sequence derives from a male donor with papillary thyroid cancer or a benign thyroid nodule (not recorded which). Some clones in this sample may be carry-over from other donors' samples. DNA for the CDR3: TGTGCCAGCAGTGACTCGGGGACTAGCGACACCGGGGAGCTGTTTTTT. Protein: CASSDSGTSDTGELFF.